This is a list of T cell receptor beta chains from one sample in a study of siplizumab effects on memory and regulatory T cells. Profiled with immunoSEQ multiplex PCR; TCRdb holds only in-frame clones, not every one. The top ten hold 1.5% to 2% of the sample, which has around 110,000 clones, roughly 94% seen once. The specimen was non-Treg CD4+ T cells sorted from blood. The receptors here all came from a human donor in good health. CDR3s include the opening cysteine and the closing phenylalanine or tryptophan.

V gene: TRBV2
CDR3 protein: CASSDSSGSDTQYF

V gene: TRBV2
CDR3 protein: CASRRAPILFGTEAFF

V gene: TRBV19
CDR3 protein: CASNQRGYQETQYF

V gene: TRBV27
CDR3 protein: CASSLGGETEAFF

V gene: TRBV10-2
CDR3 protein: CASRRGQGAREQYF

V gene: TRBV7-9
CDR3 protein: CASSSRQGKNSPLHF

V gene: TRBV5-5
CDR3 protein: CASSSQAKNIQYF

V gene: TRBV7-6
CDR3 protein: CASSSQGGTEAFF

V gene: TRBV7-9
CDR3 protein: CASSTRYSATNEKLFF

V gene: TRBV6-1
CDR3 protein: CASAAQPGNQPQHF

V gene: TRBV27
CDR3 protein: CASKLQGEETQYF

V gene: TRBV6-5
CDR3 protein: CASSYRQGTDTQYF

V gene: TRBV7-9
CDR3 protein: CASSPSFDRGNTIYF

V gene: TRBV5-8
CDR3 protein: CASSLANRGSNQPQHF

V gene: TRBV11-2
CDR3 protein: CASSPRPRAPYEQYF

V gene: TRBV4-1
CDR3 protein: CASSHMDRDLGYTF